These 18 T cell receptor beta chains were sequenced from one sample in a study of T cell responses to AZD1222 COVID-19 vaccine. Sequencing used immunoSEQ multiplex PCR; TCRdb keeps in-frame clones, though not all of them. Among roughly 95,000 clones, 92% were seen once, and the ten largest hold less than 4%. Sequences were derived from peripheral blood, sampled 28 days after the second AZD1222 dose. Source of these receptors: an adult who received the AZD1222 COVID-19 vaccine.

This chain uses TRBV9 with TRBJ1-1, with unresolved D. The CDR3 sequence is 13 residues long. V dropped 0 bases and J dropped 8 bases, with 11 bases sitting between them. CDR1 and CDR2 from the germline V gene are SGDLS and YYNGEE. CDR3 sequence: CASSVDSREEAFF. The CDR3 DNA is TGTGCCAGCAGCGTAGATAGTAGGGAGGAAGCTTTCTTT. Full variable domain (outside the CDR3, taken from reference TRBV9 and TRBJ1-1): DSGVTQTPKHLITATGQRVTLRCSPRSGDLSVYWYQQSLDQGLQFLIQYYNGEERAKGNILERFSAQQFPDLHSELNLSSLELGDSALYFCASSVDSREEAFFGQGTRLTVV.

This sequence joins TRBV12-5 and TRBJ2-1; TRBD1 or TRBD2 may be the D gene (5 bases each). CDR1 is LGHNT, CDR2 FRNRAP, per germline. V lost 5 bases and J lost 8, with 16 bases in between. This CDR3 region has 14 residues. CDR3 protein: CASGRGQGGYEQFF. CDR3 sequence (DNA): TGTGCTAGTGGTCGGGGCCAGGGCGGTTATGAGCAGTTCTTC.

J is TRBJ1-6 and V is TRBV11-1; the D gene is possibly TRBD1 (5 bases). The CDR3 extends over 13 amino acids. Germline V gene data show CDR1 as SGHAT and CDR2 as FQDESV (reference sequence). V lost 5 bases to trimming and J lost 6 bases, with 8 bases between them. CDR3 protein: CASSKGPNSPLHF. CDR3 nucleotides: TGTGCCAGCAGCAAGGGACCTAATTCACCCCTCCACTTT.

The V and J genes are TRBV19 and TRBJ1-4, with 7 bases that match TRBD1. The CDR3 has 15 residues. With V trimmed by 7 bases and J by 4 bases, 9 bases remained unmatched. Germline V gives CDR1 LNHDA, CDR2 SQIVND (reference sequence). In nucleotides, the CDR3 is TGTGCCAGTACTAAAAATCAGGGGGATAATGAAAAACTGTTTTTT. It specifies CASTKNQGDNEKLFF.

The V gene is TRBV6-1, the J gene TRBJ1-2; possible D gene TRBD1, 5 bases. This CDR3 spans 14 amino acids. V gave up 2 bases and J gave up 2 bases, with 9 bases separating them. Germline CDR1 is MNHNS and CDR2 is SASEGT. The CDR3, as DNA: TGTGCCAGCAGTGAATCTGGGGGAAACTATGGCTACACCTTC. Translating it yields CASSESGGNYGYTF.

This chain links TRBV4-1 with TRBJ1-2, with 7 bases identical to TRBD1. CDR1 MGHRA and CDR2 YSYEKL come from the germline V gene. This CDR3 is built from 14 residues. V lost 4 bases to trimming and J lost 2 bases; unmatched junction nucleotides: 4. CDR3 nucleotide sequence: TGCGCCAGCAGCCCAAAGACAGGGAACTATGGCTACACCTTC. Its translation: CASSPKTGNYGYTF.

This clone has just one count. V and J are TRBV5-4 and TRBJ1-3; 7 nucleotides align to TRBD1. CDR1 is SGHNT, CDR2 YYREEE, per germline (reference sequence). The junction had 10 bases not matched to a gene; V was cut back by 4 bases and J by 0 bases. The CDR3 sequence is 17 residues long. Here the CDR3 reads CASSPGTASSSGNTIYF. The DNA of the CDR3 is TGTGCCAGCAGCCCCGGGACAGCCTCATCCTCTGGAAACACCATATATTTT. The full variable domain, its missing parts supplied by reference TRBV5-4 and TRBJ1-3, is ETGVTQSPTHLIKTRGQQVTLRCSSQSGHNTVSWYQQALGQGPQFIFQYYREEENGRGNFPPRFSGLQFPNYSSELNVNALELDDSALYLCASSPGTASSSGNTIYFGEGSWLTVV.

V and J are TRBV14 and TRBJ1-1, with unresolved D. V was cut by 3 bases and J by 3 bases, with 11 bases left in between. The germline V gene encodes CDR1 SGHDN and CDR2 FVKESK. This CDR3 comprises 14 residues. The CDR3 loop reads CASSHLGGDTEAFF. In DNA, the CDR3 is TGTGCCAGCAGCCACTTAGGCGGGGACACTGAAGCTTTCTTT.

The CDR3 loop reads CASSFAVDQPQHF. The CDR3 DNA sequence: TGTGCCAGCAGTTTTGCGGTCGATCAGCCCCAGCATTTT. V is TRBV12-3 or TRBV12-4 and J is TRBJ1-5; no clear D. The CDR3 contains 13 residues. Trimming pared 3 bases from V and 5 bases from J, leaving 8 bases between.

The rearrangement uses TRBV24-1 and TRBJ1-2; D possibly corresponds to TRBD1 (6 bases). V lost 11 bases and J lost 4, with 19 bases in between. This CDR3 has 14 residues. Germline CDR1 reads KGHDR; CDR2 reads SFDVKD. The CDR3 nucleotides are TGTGCCAAGAGGGGGGGGGCCGTGCTCTATGGCTACACCTTC. It codes for CAKRGGAVLYGYTF.

V and J are TRBV6-5 and TRBJ1-1; no firm D call. CDR3 length equals 15 residues. Germline CDR1 reads MNHEY; CDR2 reads SVGAGI. Trimming left V 0 bases short and J 1 base short, with 9 bases between. This CDR3 reads CASSYSKWGNTEAFF. In DNA form, the CDR3 reads TGTGCCAGCAGTTACTCGAAATGGGGGAACACTGAAGCTTTCTTT.

The rearrangement links TRBV30 to TRBJ1-1, with a weak D call TRBD1 (6 bases). V was shortened by 3 bases and J by 4 bases, with 9 bases between the two germline ends. CDR3 length: 12 amino acids. Germline CDR1 is GTSNPN and CDR2 is SVGIG (reference sequence). This chain's CDR3 is CAWRGGITEAFF. Written as DNA, the CDR3 is TGTGCCTGGAGAGGGGGGATCACTGAAGCTTTCTTT.

Here the CDR3 DNA reads TGTGCCAGCACTCCCCCCGGAGGGGGGGCAGTAGATTCACCCCTCCACTTT. Protein product: CASTPPGGGAVDSPLHF. This chain joins TRBV28 and TRBJ1-6; TRBD1 is a possible D gene (6 bases). CDR3 length: 17 residues. With 7 bases removed from V and 8 bases from J, the gap between germline ends came to 24 bases. Per germline, CDR1 MDHEN and CDR2 SYDVKM.

This clone was observed once. This chain connects TRBV6-6 to TRBJ1-1; D might be TRBD1 (5 bases). V lost 0 bases and J lost 0, with 11 bases in between. The CDR3 is made up of 16 amino acids. Germline V lookup: CDR1 MNHNY, CDR2 SVGAGI (reference sequence). This chain's CDR3 is CASSYSNPGMNTEAFF. The DNA for the CDR3 is TGTGCCAGCAGTTACTCGAATCCAGGGATGAACACTGAAGCTTTCTTT.

The chain uses TRBV3-1 (or the pseudogene TRBV3-2) and TRBJ1-5, with D unresolved. Deletions cut 3 bases from V and 3 bases from J, with 9 bases between. Germline CDR1 and CDR2: LGHDT and YNNKEL (reference sequence). The CDR3 has 14 amino acids. This CDR3 reads CASSQGRVNQPQHF. The DNA for the CDR3 is TGTGCCAGCAGCCAGGGTAGGGTCAATCAGCCCCAGCATTTT.

The J gene is TRBJ2-2, the V gene TRBV19, with D possibly TRBD1 on 5 matching bases. Trimming left V 9 bases short and J 4 bases short, with 15 bases between. The CDR3 is 14 residues long. Per the germline V gene, CDR1 is LNHDA and CDR2 is SQIVND (reference sequence). The CDR3 region has the DNA TGTGCCAGAACCAAGGGGTTGGCCACCGGGGAGCTGTTTTTT. Residues: CARTKGLATGELFF.

The CDR3 coding sequence is TGTGCCAGCAGCTTGCCGGTGAACACTGAAGCTTTCTTT. It codes for CASSLPVNTEAFF. J is TRBJ1-1 and V is TRBV5-6; D gene ambiguous. This CDR3 comprises 13 residues. Trimming took off 1 base at V and 0 bases at J, with 4 bases between the two ends. Germline V gene data show CDR1 as SGHDT and CDR2 as YYEEEE.

The V gene is TRBV7-9, the J gene TRBJ2-1; perhaps TRBD1 as D (6 bases). This CDR3 spans 15 amino acids. Trimming cost V 1 base and J 10 bases, with 17 bases left between them. Germline assignment: CDR1 SEHNR and CDR2 FQNEAQ (reference sequence). CDR3 residues: CASSLGAGDYEEQFF. CDR3 sequence (DNA): TGTGCCAGCAGCTTAGGGGCAGGGGATTATGAGGAGCAGTTCTTC. The full variable domain, its missing parts supplied by reference TRBV7-9 and TRBJ2-1, is DTGVSQNPRHKITKRGQNVTFRCDPISEHNRLYWYRQTLGQGPEFLTYFQNEAQLEKSRLLSDRFSAERPKGSFSTLEIQRTEQGDSAMYLCASSLGAGDYEEQFFGPGTRLTVL.